This record covers a single T cell receptor beta chain. Here immunoSEQ multiplex PCR was the method, and the copy in TCRdb shows in-frame clones only, minus some. The data show hundreds of thousands of clones, around nine tenths seen once. The sample is drawn from a study of Ad26.COV2.S vaccination and SARS-CoV-2 variants. V trimming: 5 bases; J trimming: 5 bases; junction bases outside the gene matches: 8. This CDR3 spans 14 amino acids. Per the germline V gene, CDR1 is PRHDT and CDR2 is FYEKMQ (reference sequence). Treatment specified: 15 to 20 received Ad26.COV2.S at low or high dose, single or two shots; a few received placebo; per-sample allocation not given. Sampling occurred on day 63 after the first vaccine or placebo injection.

Material: peripheral blood, obtained in a trial of Ad26.COV2.S vaccine versus placebo. The chain recombines TRBV13 with TRBJ1-1; 7 bases are a match to TRBD1. The sequence derives from a person aged 18 to 65 who received the Ad26.COV2.S COVID-19 vaccine or a placebo. As DNA, the CDR3 is TGTGCCAGCAGCCTGGGACAGAGCGGGACTGAAGCTTTCTTT. Residues: CASSLGQSGTEAFF.